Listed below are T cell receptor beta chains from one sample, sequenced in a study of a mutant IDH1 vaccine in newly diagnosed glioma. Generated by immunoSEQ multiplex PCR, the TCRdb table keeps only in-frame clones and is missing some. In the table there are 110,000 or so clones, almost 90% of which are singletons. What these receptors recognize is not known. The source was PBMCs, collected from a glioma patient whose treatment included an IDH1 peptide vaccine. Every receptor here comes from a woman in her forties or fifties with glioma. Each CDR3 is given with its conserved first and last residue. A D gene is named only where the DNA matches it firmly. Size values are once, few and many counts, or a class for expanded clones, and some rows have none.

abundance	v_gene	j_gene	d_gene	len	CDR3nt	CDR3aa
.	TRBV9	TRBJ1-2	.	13	TGTGCCAGCACCCCGGGGGGGCAGAGGGGCTACACCTTC	CASTPGGQRGYTF
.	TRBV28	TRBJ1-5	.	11	TGTGCCAGCAGTTCTGATCAGCCCCAGCATTTT	CASSSDQPQHF
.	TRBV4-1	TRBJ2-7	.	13	TGCGCCAGCAGTTCTAGGGTTTCCTACGAGCAGTACTTC	CASSSRVSYEQYF
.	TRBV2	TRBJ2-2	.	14	TGTGCCAGCAGTGTGACGGGGTTTACCGGGGAGCTGTTTTTT	CASSVTGFTGELFF
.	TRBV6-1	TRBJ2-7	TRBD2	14	TGTGCCAGCGCCCGGACTAGCGGAACCTACGAGCAGTACTTC	CASARTSGTYEQYF
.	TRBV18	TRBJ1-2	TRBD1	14	TGTGCCAGCTCACCGGGACAGGATATATATGGCTACACCTTC	CASSPGQDIYGYTF
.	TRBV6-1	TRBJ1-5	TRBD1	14	TGTGCCACCCTCGGGACAGGGGGGAATCAGCCCCAGCATTTT	CATLGTGGNQPQHF
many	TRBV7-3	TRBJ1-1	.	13	TGTGCCAGCAGCTTAAACCAGAACACTGAAGCTTTCTTT	CASSLNQNTEAFF
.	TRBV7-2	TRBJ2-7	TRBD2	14	TGTGCCAGCAGCCTTGGGACTAGTGTTCGCGAGCAGTACTTC	CASSLGTSVREQYF
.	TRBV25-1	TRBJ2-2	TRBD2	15	TGTGCCAGCAGTGAAAGTAGCGGGAGGACCGGGGAGCTGTTTTTT	CASSESSGRTGELFF